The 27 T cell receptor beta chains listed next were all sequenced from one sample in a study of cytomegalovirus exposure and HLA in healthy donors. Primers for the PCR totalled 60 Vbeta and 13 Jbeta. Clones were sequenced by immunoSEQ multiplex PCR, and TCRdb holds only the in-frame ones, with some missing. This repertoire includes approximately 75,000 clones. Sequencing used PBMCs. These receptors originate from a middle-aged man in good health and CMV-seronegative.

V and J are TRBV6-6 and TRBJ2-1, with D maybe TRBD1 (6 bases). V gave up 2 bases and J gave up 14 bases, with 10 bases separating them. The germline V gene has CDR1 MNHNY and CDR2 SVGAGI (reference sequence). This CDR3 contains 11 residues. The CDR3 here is CASSYGQGKFF. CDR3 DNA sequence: TGTGCCAGCAGTTACGGGCAGGGGAAGTTCTTC.

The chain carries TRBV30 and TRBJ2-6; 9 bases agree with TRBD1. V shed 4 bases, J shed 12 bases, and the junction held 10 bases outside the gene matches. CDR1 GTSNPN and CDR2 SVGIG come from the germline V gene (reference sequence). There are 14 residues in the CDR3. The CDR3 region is CAWIRDREGSVLTF. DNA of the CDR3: TGTGCCTGGATCCGGGACAGGGAGGGGTCCGTCCTGACTTTC.

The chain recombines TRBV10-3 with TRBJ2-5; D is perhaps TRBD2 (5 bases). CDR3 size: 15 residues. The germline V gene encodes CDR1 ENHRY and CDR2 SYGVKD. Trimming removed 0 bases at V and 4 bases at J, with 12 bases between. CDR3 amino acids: CAISESLASLETQYF. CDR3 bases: TGTGCCATCAGTGAGTCTCTAGCATCTCTAGAGACCCAGTACTTC.

The chain's CDR3 is CASLVTGGYSNQPQHF. The DNA of the CDR3 is TGTGCCAGTTTGGTGACAGGGGGATATAGCAATCAGCCCCAGCATTTT. V and J are TRBV19 and TRBJ1-5; 9 positions match TRBD1. V shed 8 bases, J shed 0 bases, and the junction held 8 bases outside the gene matches. The CDR3 extends over 16 amino acids. CDR1 is LNHDA, CDR2 SQIVND, per germline (reference sequence).

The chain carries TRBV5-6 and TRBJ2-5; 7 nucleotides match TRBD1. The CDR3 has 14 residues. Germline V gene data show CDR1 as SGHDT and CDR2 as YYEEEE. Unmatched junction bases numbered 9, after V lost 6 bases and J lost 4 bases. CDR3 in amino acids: CASIETGNRETQYF. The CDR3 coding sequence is TGTGCCAGCATCGAGACAGGGAACCGAGAGACCCAGTACTTC. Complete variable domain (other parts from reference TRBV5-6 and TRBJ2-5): DAGVTQSPTHLIKTRGQQVTLRCSPKSGHDTVSWYQQALGQGPQFIFQYYEEEERQRGNFPDRFSGHQFPNYSSELNVNALLLGDSALYLCASIETGNRETQYFGPGTRLLVL.

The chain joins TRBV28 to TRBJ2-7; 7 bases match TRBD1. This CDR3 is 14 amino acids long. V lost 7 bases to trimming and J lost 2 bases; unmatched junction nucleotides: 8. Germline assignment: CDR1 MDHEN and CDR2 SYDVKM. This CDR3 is CASTLGQSPYEQYF. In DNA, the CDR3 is TGTGCCAGCACCTTGGGACAGTCCCCCTACGAGCAGTACTTC.

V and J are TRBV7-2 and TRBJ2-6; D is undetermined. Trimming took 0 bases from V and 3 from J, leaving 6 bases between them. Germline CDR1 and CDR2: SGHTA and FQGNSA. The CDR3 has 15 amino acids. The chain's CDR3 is CASSLARLGANVLTF. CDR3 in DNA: TGTGCCAGCAGCTTAGCGCGACTTGGGGCCAACGTCCTGACTTTC.

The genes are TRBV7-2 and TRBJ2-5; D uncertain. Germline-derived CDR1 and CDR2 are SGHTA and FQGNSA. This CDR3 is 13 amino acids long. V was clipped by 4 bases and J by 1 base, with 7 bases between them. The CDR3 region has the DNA TGTGCCAGCAGCTACAGACCCCAAGAGACCCAGTACTTC. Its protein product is CASSYRPQETQYF.

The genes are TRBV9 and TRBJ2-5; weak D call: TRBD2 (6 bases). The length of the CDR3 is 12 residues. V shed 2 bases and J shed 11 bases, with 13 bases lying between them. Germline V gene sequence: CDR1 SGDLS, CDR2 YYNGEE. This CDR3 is CASSVTSGEQYF. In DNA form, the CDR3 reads TGTGCCAGCAGCGTTACTTCGGGAGAGCAGTACTTC.

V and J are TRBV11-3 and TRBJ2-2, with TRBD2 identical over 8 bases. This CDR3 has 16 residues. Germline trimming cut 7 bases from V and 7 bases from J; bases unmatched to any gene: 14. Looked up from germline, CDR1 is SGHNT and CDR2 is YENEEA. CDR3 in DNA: TGTGCCAGCACCGGGGGGGGATCGTTGGGGATCGGGGAGCTGTTTTTT. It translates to CASTGGGSLGIGELFF.

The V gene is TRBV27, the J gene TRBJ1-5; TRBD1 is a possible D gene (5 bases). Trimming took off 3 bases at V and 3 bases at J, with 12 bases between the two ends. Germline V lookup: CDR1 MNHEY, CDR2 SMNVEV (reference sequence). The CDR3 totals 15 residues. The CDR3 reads CASSLSGGYNQPQHF. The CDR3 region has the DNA TGTGCCAGCAGTTTGTCCGGGGGATACAATCAGCCCCAGCATTTT.

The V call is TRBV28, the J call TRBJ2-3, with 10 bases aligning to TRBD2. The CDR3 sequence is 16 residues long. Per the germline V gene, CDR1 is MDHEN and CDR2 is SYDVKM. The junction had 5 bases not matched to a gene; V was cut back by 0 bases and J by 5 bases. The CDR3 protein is CASSLWLAGEGDTQYF. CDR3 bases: TGTGCCAGCAGTTTATGGCTAGCGGGAGAGGGAGATACGCAGTATTTT.

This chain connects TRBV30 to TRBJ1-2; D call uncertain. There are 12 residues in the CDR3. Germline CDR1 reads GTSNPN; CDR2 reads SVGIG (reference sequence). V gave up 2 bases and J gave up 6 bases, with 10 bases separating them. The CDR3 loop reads CAWSSAANGYTF. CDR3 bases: TGTGCCTGGAGTAGCGCTGCAAATGGCTACACCTTC. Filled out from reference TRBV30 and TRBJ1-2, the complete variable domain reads SQTIHQWPATLVQPVGSPLSLECTVEGTSNPNLYWYRQAAGRGLQLLFYSVGIGQISSEVPQNLSASRPQDRQFILSSKKLLLSDSGFYLCAWSSAANGYTFGSGTRLTVV.

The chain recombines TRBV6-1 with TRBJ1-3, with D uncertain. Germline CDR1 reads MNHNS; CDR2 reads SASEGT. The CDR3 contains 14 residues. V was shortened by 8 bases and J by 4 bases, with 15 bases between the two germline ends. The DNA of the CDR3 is TGTGCCAGCCAGCTCCGGGGAGGGGGAAACACCATATATTTT. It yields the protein CASQLRGGGNTIYF.

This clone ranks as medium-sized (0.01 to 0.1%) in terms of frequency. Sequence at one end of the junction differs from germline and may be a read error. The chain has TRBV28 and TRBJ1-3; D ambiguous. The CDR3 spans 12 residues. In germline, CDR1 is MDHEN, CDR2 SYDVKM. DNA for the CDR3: TGTGCCAGCAGTCACGGCTCCACCGGGGTTTTTTTT. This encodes CASSHGSTGVFF.

DNA for the CDR3: TGCGCCAGCAGCCAAGCGACAGGGATCCCGAATCAGCCCCAGCATTTT. Translation gives CASSQATGIPNQPQHF. The chain couples TRBV4-1 to TRBJ1-5; 7 positions agree with TRBD1. The germline V gene encodes CDR1 MGHRA and CDR2 YSYEKL. V dropped 1 base and J dropped 4; count of bases not matched to a gene: 7. The CDR3 runs to 16 residues.

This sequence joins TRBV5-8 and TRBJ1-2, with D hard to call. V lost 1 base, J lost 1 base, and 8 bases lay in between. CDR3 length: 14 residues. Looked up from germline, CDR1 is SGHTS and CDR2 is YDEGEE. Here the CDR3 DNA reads TGTGCCAGCAGCTTGAGAGGGTTTAACTATGGCTACACCTTC. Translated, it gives CASSLRGFNYGYTF.

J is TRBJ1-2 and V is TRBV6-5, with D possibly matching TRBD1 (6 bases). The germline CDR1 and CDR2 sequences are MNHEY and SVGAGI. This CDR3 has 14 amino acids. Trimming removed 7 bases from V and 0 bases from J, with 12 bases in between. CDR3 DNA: TGTGCCAGCACCCAGACAGGTTCTAACTATGGCTACACCTTC. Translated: CASTQTGSNYGYTF.

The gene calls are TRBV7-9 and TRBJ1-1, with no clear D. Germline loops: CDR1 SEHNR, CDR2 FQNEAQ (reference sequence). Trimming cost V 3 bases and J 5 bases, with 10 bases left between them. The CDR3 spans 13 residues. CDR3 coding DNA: TGTGCCAGCAGCTTCCGCCCGGGGACTGAAGCTTTCTTT. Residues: CASSFRPGTEAFF.

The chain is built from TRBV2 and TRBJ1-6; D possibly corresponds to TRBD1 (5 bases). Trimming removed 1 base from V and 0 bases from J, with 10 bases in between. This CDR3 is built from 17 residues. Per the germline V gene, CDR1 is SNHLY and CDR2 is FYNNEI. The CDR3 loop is CASSEEQASSYNSPLHF. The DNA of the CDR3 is TGTGCCAGCAGTGAAGAACAGGCGAGCTCCTATAATTCACCCCTCCACTTT.

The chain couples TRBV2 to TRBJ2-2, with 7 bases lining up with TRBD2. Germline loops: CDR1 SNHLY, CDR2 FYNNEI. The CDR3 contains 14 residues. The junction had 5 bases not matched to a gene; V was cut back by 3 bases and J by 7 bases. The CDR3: CASSDGGRVGELFF. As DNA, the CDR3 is TGTGCCAGCAGTGATGGCGGGAGAGTCGGGGAGCTGTTTTTT.

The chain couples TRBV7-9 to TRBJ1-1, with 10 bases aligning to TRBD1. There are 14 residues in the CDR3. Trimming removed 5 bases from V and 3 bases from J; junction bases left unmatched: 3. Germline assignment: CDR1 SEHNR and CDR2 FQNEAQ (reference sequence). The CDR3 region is CASSQGQGHTEAFF. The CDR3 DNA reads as TGTGCCAGCAGCCAGGGACAGGGGCACACTGAAGCTTTCTTT.

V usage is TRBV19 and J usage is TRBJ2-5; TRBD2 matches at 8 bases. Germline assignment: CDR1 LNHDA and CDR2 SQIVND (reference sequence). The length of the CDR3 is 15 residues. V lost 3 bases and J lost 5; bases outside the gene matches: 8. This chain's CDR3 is CASSMDGRARETQYF. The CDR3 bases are TGTGCCAGTAGTATGGACGGGAGGGCCCGTGAGACCCAGTACTTC.

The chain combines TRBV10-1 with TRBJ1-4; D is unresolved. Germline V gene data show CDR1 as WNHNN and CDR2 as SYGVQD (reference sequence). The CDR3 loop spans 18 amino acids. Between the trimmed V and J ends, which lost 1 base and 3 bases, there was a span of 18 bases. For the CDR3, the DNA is TGCGCCAGCAGTGAGTTTGCCGAACCCCAGGTGGCTAATGAAAAACTGTTTTTT. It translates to CASSEFAEPQVANEKLFF.

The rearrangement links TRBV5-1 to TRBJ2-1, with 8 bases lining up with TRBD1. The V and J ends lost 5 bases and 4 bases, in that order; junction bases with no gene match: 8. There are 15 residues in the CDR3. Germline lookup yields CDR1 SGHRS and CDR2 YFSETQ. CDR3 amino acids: CASREGTGPYNEQFF. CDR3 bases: TGCGCCAGCAGGGAAGGGACAGGCCCTTACAATGAGCAGTTCTTC.

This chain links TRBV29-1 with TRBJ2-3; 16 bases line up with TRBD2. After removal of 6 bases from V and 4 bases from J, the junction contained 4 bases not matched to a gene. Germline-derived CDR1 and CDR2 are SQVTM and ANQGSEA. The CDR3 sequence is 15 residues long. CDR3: CSVDGTSGRADTQYF. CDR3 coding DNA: TGCAGCGTCGACGGGACTAGCGGGAGGGCAGATACGCAGTATTTT.

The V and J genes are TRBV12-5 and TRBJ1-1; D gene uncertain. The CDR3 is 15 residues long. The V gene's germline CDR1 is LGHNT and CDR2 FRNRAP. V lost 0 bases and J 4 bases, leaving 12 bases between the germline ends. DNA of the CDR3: TGTGCTAGTGGTTTGGTACTTGTACGAGGCACTGAAGCTTTCTTT. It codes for CASGLVLVRGTEAFF.